These 30 T cell receptor beta chains originate from one sample sequenced in a study of T cell responses to AZD1222 COVID-19 vaccine. Profiled with immunoSEQ multiplex PCR; TCRdb holds only in-frame clones, not every one. The sample lists around 100,000 clones; more than 75% were seen once. The sample in question was peripheral blood, obtained on day 0 of AZD1222 vaccination. The receptors originated from an adult in good health.

The J gene is TRBJ1-2, the V gene TRBV28, with 7 bases identical to TRBD1. V was pared by 6 bases and J by 4 bases, with 23 bases of the junction left unmatched. CDR1 is MDHEN, CDR2 SYDVKM, per germline. The CDR3 runs 19 residues. In DNA form, the CDR3 reads TGTGCCAGCAGCGAAAAGTTCGGGGGACAGCCCATGATGGGCTATGGCTACACCTTC. Its protein is CASSEKFGGQPMMGYGYTF.

V and J are TRBV14 and TRBJ1-6; D gene unclear. The CDR3 is 16 amino acids. Germline CDR1 reads SGHDN; CDR2 reads FVKESK. Trimming took off 6 bases at V and 4 bases at J, with 16 bases between the two ends. CDR3: CASRGGPGSYNSPLHF. CDR3 sequence (DNA): TGTGCCAGCAGAGGTGGACCGGGATCTTATAATTCACCCCTCCACTTT.

The chain links TRBV5-8 to TRBJ2-7; no clear D gene. The germline gives CDR1 SGHTS, CDR2 YDEGEE. The V end was cut by 0 bases, the J end by 2 bases, with 3 bases between. There are 12 residues in the CDR3. CDR3 sequence reads: CASSLAAYEQYF. CDR3 coding DNA: TGTGCCAGCAGCTTGGCCGCCTACGAGCAGTACTTC.

The DNA for the CDR3 is TGTGCCAGCATTAGGGGGTTGGACAGAACCTATGGCTACACCTTC. Amino acids: CASIRGLDRTYGYTF. The chain combines TRBV2 with TRBJ1-2, with D possibly matching TRBD1 (6 bases). With 7 bases removed from V and 4 bases from J, the gap between germline ends came to 19 bases. The CDR3 runs to 15 residues. Per the germline V gene, CDR1 is SNHLY and CDR2 is FYNNEI.

This chain uses TRBV10-2 with TRBJ2-5; D remains unclear. This CDR3 has 14 residues. Per germline, CDR1 WSHSY and CDR2 SAAADI. The V gene lost 3 bases and the J gene lost 1 base, with 9 bases spanning the gap. As DNA, the CDR3 is TGCGCCAGCAGTGACCTGGGATTCCAAGAGACCCAGTACTTC. It specifies CASSDLGFQETQYF.

The chain joins TRBV6-5 to TRBJ2-2, with a weak D call TRBD1 (6 bases). Germline V CDR1 and CDR2: MNHEY, SVGAGI. The CDR3 is 13 amino acids. Trimming left V 8 bases short and J 7 bases short, with 14 bases between. For the CDR3, the DNA is TGTGCCAGCGCCGGGACATTGAGCGGGGAGCTGTTTTTT. It translates to CASAGTLSGELFF.

The rearrangement uses TRBV28 and TRBJ2-6; D gene ambiguous. Germline CDR1 reads MDHEN; CDR2 reads SYDVKM. Trimming took 5 bases from V and 0 from J, leaving 11 bases between them. This CDR3 comprises 16 residues. The CDR3 loop is CASSPTIGSGANVLTF. The DNA for the CDR3 is TGTGCCAGCAGTCCAACCATCGGCTCTGGGGCCAACGTCCTGACTTTC.

The gene calls are TRBV6-5 and TRBJ2-7; TRBD1 aligns across 9 bases. The germline V gene encodes CDR1 MNHEY and CDR2 SVGAGI. The CDR3 length is 15 residues. The V gene end was trimmed by 5 bases and the J gene end by 3 bases; junction bases not matched to a gene: 8. The CDR3 nucleotides are TGTGCCAGCAGTCCCCGGGGACAGGGAGGCTACGAGCAGTACTTC. Its translation: CASSPRGQGGYEQYF.

V is TRBV5-1 and J is TRBJ1-4; D possibly corresponds to TRBD1 (6 bases). The CDR3 contains 13 residues. Per the germline V gene, CDR1 is SGHRS and CDR2 is YFSETQ. Trimming took 7 bases from V and 8 from J, leaving 15 bases between them. CDR3 DNA: TGCGCCAGCTCTGGGGACAATCGGGAAAAACTGTTTTTT. Amino acids: CASSGDNREKLFF.

This clone was counted a single time. V and J are TRBV13 and TRBJ2-1, with a tentative D call TRBD2 (5 bases). Between the trimmed V and J ends, which lost 1 base and 9 bases, there was a span of 13 bases. The CDR3 runs 14 residues. Per the germline V gene, CDR1 is PRHDT and CDR2 is FYEKMQ (reference sequence). CDR3 amino acids: CASSLVAPAGEQFF. The DNA for the CDR3 is TGTGCCAGCAGCTTAGTCGCGCCCGCGGGTGAGCAGTTCTTC.

This chain connects TRBV5-1 to TRBJ2-3; unclear D gene. Per germline, CDR1 SGHRS and CDR2 YFSETQ. The CDR3 runs to 16 residues. V was shortened by 4 bases and J by 4 bases, with 19 bases between the two germline ends. CDR3 in amino acids: CASSVEGRHGSDTQYF. Here the CDR3 DNA reads TGCGCCAGCAGCGTGGAAGGGCGACACGGTTCAGATACGCAGTATTTT.

This clone was detected a few times. This sequence joins TRBV7-9 and TRBJ2-3; 10 nucleotides match TRBD2. This CDR3 has 14 residues. From germline, CDR1 is SEHNR and CDR2 FQNEAQ (reference sequence). J gave up 6 bases and V 11 bases, and 11 bases lay outside the gene matches. The CDR3, as DNA: TGTGCCGTTCGCCCTAGCGGGAGTATGGATACGCAGTATTTT. This translates into CAVRPSGSMDTQYF.

This clone was seen once. The chain joins TRBV29-1 to TRBJ1-2; TRBD1 agrees at 9 bases. The germline V gene has CDR1 SQVTM and CDR2 ANQGSEA. Trimming cost V 8 bases and J 4 bases; bases outside gene matches: 5. This CDR3 spans 12 amino acids. Here the CDR3 DNA reads TGCAGCTGGACAGGGGAGGGCTATGGCTACACCTTC. This translates into CSWTGEGYGYTF.

This clone has only one observation. The J gene is TRBJ2-7, the V gene TRBV3-1 (or the pseudogene TRBV3-2); possible D gene TRBD1, 6 bases. V was trimmed by 1 base and J by 2 bases, leaving 12 bases between them. This CDR3 is built from 15 residues. The germline CDR1 and CDR2 sequences are LGHDT and YNNKEL (reference sequence). The CDR3: CASSQVWGQPYEQYF. In nucleotides, the CDR3 is TGTGCCAGCAGCCAAGTTTGGGGACAACCCTACGAGCAGTACTTC.

The V gene is TRBV2, the J gene TRBJ1-1; the D gene is possibly TRBD1 (5 bases). Germline V gene data show CDR1 as SNHLY and CDR2 as FYNNEI. This CDR3 region has 14 residues. Trimming stripped 5 bases from V and 1 base from J, with 11 bases between. CDR3 region: CASSSLTENTEAFF. The CDR3 DNA is TGTGCCAGCAGTTCATTGACAGAGAACACTGAAGCTTTCTTT.

V is TRBV19 and J is TRBJ1-1; the D gene is possibly TRBD1 (5 bases). CDR3 length equals 14 residues. V dropped 5 bases and J dropped 1 base, with 11 bases sitting between them. The germline V gene has CDR1 LNHDA and CDR2 SQIVND (reference sequence). As DNA, the CDR3 is TGTGCCAGTAGTTTACACAGGACGAACACTGAAGCTTTCTTT. It encodes CASSLHRTNTEAFF.

This clone is a singleton in its sample. V and J are TRBV28 and TRBJ2-4; maybe TRBD2 (5 bases). The CDR3 runs to 14 residues. Looked up from germline, CDR1 is MDHEN and CDR2 is SYDVKM. Trimming stripped 4 bases from V and 3 bases from J, with 10 bases between. CDR3 sequence reads: CASSSRRGKNIQYF. CDR3 nucleotide sequence: TGTGCCAGCAGTTCCCGACGGGGCAAAAACATTCAGTACTTC. Full variable domain (missing parts from reference TRBV28 and TRBJ2-4): DVKVTQSSRYLVKRTGEKVFLECVQDMDHENMFWYRQDPGLGLRLIYFSYDVKMKEKGDIPEGYSVSREKKERFSLILESASTNQTSMYLCASSSRRGKNIQYFGAGTRLSVL.

The chain employs TRBV7-2 and TRBJ1-3; D remains ambiguous. Germline V gives CDR1 SGHTA, CDR2 FQGNSA. The germline V and J ends were trimmed by 2 bases and 1 base, with 12 bases remaining between them. CDR3 length equals 16 residues. CDR3 residues: CASSLLNGLSGNTIYF. DNA for the CDR3: TGTGCCAGCAGCTTATTAAACGGTCTGTCTGGAAACACCATATATTTT.

The V and J genes are TRBV9 and TRBJ2-1, with D possibly matching TRBD1 (5 bases). The germline gives CDR1 SGDLS, CDR2 YYNGEE. CDR3 length equals 15 residues. V lost 3 bases and J 0 bases, leaving 10 bases between the germline ends. CDR3 residues: CASSATASSYNEQFF. Written as DNA, the CDR3 is TGTGCCAGCAGCGCGACAGCGAGCTCCTACAATGAGCAGTTCTTC.

This chain links TRBV30 with TRBJ1-1; perhaps TRBD1 as D (6 bases). The CDR3 has 15 amino acids. Germline V gene sequence: CDR1 GTSNPN, CDR2 SVGIG (reference sequence). The V end was cut by 8 bases, the J end by 2 bases, with 21 bases between. CDR3 sequence: CAHQGGGAENTEAFF. DNA for the CDR3: TGTGCCCACCAGGGCGGGGGGGCGGAAAACACTGAAGCTTTCTTT.

The rearrangement joins TRBV3-1 (or the pseudogene TRBV3-2) to TRBJ1-2, with TRBD1 identical over 7 bases. CDR1 and CDR2 from the germline V gene are LGHDT and YNNKEL (reference sequence). This CDR3 spans 18 amino acids. V lost 3 bases and J lost 0; bases outside the gene matches: 13. The DNA of the CDR3 is TGTGCCAGCAGCCACCTGCACCCTTGGGACAGCCCTAACTATGGCTACACCTTC. Its protein product is CASSHLHPWDSPNYGYTF.

The chain employs TRBV5-1 and TRBJ1-1; 8 bases match TRBD1. This CDR3 is 13 amino acids long. Germline CDR1 reads SGHRS; CDR2 reads YFSETQ. The trim removed 3 bases at V and 8 bases at J, leaving 6 bases unmatched. The CDR3 DNA is TGCGCCAGCAGCTGGCGGACAGGGTTGGAAGCTTTCTTT. It yields the protein CASSWRTGLEAFF.

This clone has just a few counts. This chain uses TRBV7-9 with TRBJ2-7, with TRBD2 identical over 7 bases. J lost 6 bases, V lost 0 bases, and 5 bases had no gene match. Germline CDR1 and CDR2: SEHNR and FQNEAQ (reference sequence). CDR3 length equals 14 residues. The CDR3 spells CASSLAGGPTEQYF. DNA of the CDR3: TGTGCCAGCAGCTTAGCGGGAGGGCCAACCGAGCAGTACTTC.

This chain joins TRBV9 and TRBJ2-2, with a weak D call TRBD2 (6 bases). The CDR3 loop spans 14 amino acids. From germline, CDR1 is SGDLS and CDR2 YYNGEE. The V and J ends lost 3 bases and 6 bases respectively, with 12 bases between them. The CDR3: CASSARLVPGELFF. As DNA, the CDR3 is TGTGCCAGCAGCGCCCGACTAGTTCCCGGGGAGCTGTTTTTT.

This sequence joins TRBV5-8 and TRBJ1-5, with D possibly matching TRBD1 (5 bases). V was shortened by 2 bases and J by 1 base, with 16 bases between the two germline ends. CDR3 length: 17 residues. The germline V gene encodes CDR1 SGHTS and CDR2 YDEGEE. This CDR3 is CASSLTFDSESNQPQHF. The CDR3 nucleotides read TGTGCCAGCAGCTTAACGTTCGACAGTGAAAGCAATCAGCCCCAGCATTTT.

The CDR3 DNA is TGTGCCAGCACTCTTTATGGGGGGCCCTACTACGAGCAGTACTTC. It codes for CASTLYGGPYYEQYF. The chain combines TRBV28 with TRBJ2-7; D tentatively reads TRBD1 or TRBD2 (6 bases each). V was trimmed by 7 bases and J by 3 bases, leaving 19 bases between them. The CDR3 spans 15 residues. CDR1 MDHEN and CDR2 SYDVKM come from the germline V gene.

On this clone: Different DNA sequences within this sample yield the same CDR3. The chain recombines TRBV10-3 with TRBJ2-3; D remains ambiguous. The CDR3 consists of 14 residues. In germline, CDR1 is ENHRY, CDR2 SYGVKD. Trimming removed 3 bases from V and 2 bases from J, with 9 bases in between. This CDR3 is CAISEGQDTDTQYF. DNA of the CDR3: TGTGCCATCAGTGAAGGGCAGGACACAGATACGCAGTATTTT.

The chain carries TRBV5-1 and TRBJ2-7, with D maybe TRBD2 (8 bases). Trimming removed 6 bases at V and 7 bases at J, with 20 bases between. The germline V gene encodes CDR1 SGHRS and CDR2 YFSETQ. This CDR3 comprises 14 residues. The CDR3 is CASTFREGASEQYF. CDR3 nucleotide sequence: TGCGCCAGCACTTTTCGGGAGGGGGCGAGTGAGCAGTACTTC.

This chain uses TRBV6-5 with TRBJ1-1, with no clear D. The V end was cut by 6 bases, the J end by 1 base, with 9 bases between. Germline CDR1 MNHEY, CDR2 SVGAGI. The CDR3 is 13 amino acids. The CDR3 bases are TGTGCCAGCAGGGCACGGGAGAACACTGAAGCTTTCTTT. It yields the protein CASRARENTEAFF.

This chain connects TRBV11-1 to TRBJ1-1; tentatively, D is TRBD1 (6 bases). Germline-derived CDR1 and CDR2 are SGHAT and FQDESV (reference sequence). This CDR3 is 13 amino acids long. The V and J ends lost 5 bases and 3 bases respectively, with 10 bases between them. The CDR3 is CASSPDRYTEAFF. For the CDR3, the DNA is TGTGCCAGCAGCCCTGACAGGTACACTGAAGCTTTCTTT. Complete variable domain (other parts from reference TRBV11-1 and TRBJ1-1): EAEVAQSPRYKITEKSQAVAFWCDPISGHATLYWYRQILGQGPELLVQFQDESVVDDSQLPKDRFSAERLKGVDSTLKIQPAELGDSAMYLCASSPDRYTEAFFGQGTRLTVV.